These 13 T cell receptor beta chains share one sample of origin, sequenced in a study of blood T cell repertoires in COVID-19. The method was immunoSEQ multiplex PCR; TCRdb's version includes in-frame clones alone and lacks a portion of them. The data hold about 200,000 clones, with more than 85% observed a single time. The material sequenced was peripheral blood. Receptors were obtained from a man in his 60s with acute or convalescent COVID-19.

The chain has TRBV18 and TRBJ1-3, with 8 nucleotides matching TRBD1. The V gene's germline CDR1 is KGHSH and CDR2 LQKENI. V gave up 5 bases and J gave up 4 bases; unmatched junction bases: 4. The CDR3 runs 14 residues. The CDR3 nucleotides read TGTGCCAGCTCATCGGACAGGGCCGGAAACACCATATATTTT. This gives the protein CASSSDRAGNTIYF.

With respect to this clone: Other DNA sequences within the sample encode an identical CDR3. The chain carries TRBV10-3 and TRBJ1-2; maybe TRBD1 (5 bases). CDR1 is ENHRY, CDR2 SYGVKD, per germline. V lost 3 bases to trimming and J lost 5 bases, with 7 bases between them. The CDR3 sequence is 12 residues long. CDR3 protein: CAISETGYGYTF. Written as DNA, the CDR3 is TGTGCCATCAGTGAAACAGGATATGGCTACACCTTC.

The chain has TRBV19 and TRBJ1-2, with TRBD1 matching over 9 bases. The ends lost 6 bases at V and 4 bases at J; junction bases unmatched: 0. Germline V gene data show CDR1 as LNHDA and CDR2 as SQIVND (reference sequence). The CDR3 is 12 amino acids. CDR3 amino acids: CASRDRGYGYTF. For the CDR3, the DNA is TGTGCCAGTAGGGACAGGGGCTATGGCTACACCTTC.

This CDR3 is CASSEGDRGRTYGYTF. CDR3 DNA: TGTGCCAGCAGCGAAGGGGACAGGGGGCGGACCTATGGCTACACCTTC. The rearrangement links TRBV7-8 to TRBJ1-2; 12 bases agree with TRBD1. Germline CDR1 reads SGHVS; CDR2 reads FQNEAQ. J lost 4 bases, V lost 5 bases, and 8 bases had no gene match. This CDR3 is 16 amino acids long.

The J gene is TRBJ2-2, the V gene TRBV3-1 (or the pseudogene TRBV3-2); possibly TRBD1 for D (6 bases). The CDR3 runs to 18 residues. V was shortened by 0 bases and J by 3 bases, with 17 bases between the two germline ends. Germline V lookup: CDR1 LGHDT, CDR2 YNNKEL (reference sequence). CDR3 nucleotide sequence: TGTGCCAGCAGCCAAGAAAGGGCTGGCAGGGGTTACACCGGGGAGCTGTTTTTT. Its translation is CASSQERAGRGYTGELFF.

The chain has TRBV4-1 and TRBJ2-1; 9 bases are shared with TRBD2. The CDR3 has 16 residues. V lost 0 bases to trimming and J lost 6 bases; unmatched junction nucleotides: 6. Germline values: CDR1 MGHRA, CDR2 YSYEKL. CDR3 loop: CASSQDRGGAGNEQFF. The DNA of the CDR3 is TGCGCCAGCAGCCAAGATCGCGGGGGGGCAGGCAATGAGCAGTTCTTC.

This sequence joins TRBV6-5 and TRBJ2-3; TRBD2 matches 8 bases. J was trimmed by 2 bases and V by 7 bases; bases with no gene match: 8. The CDR3 spans 15 residues. The germline V gene has CDR1 MNHEY and CDR2 SVGAGI. Written as DNA, the CDR3 is TGTGCCAGCAAACCAAGCGGGAGTAACACAGATACGCAGTATTTT. As protein: CASKPSGSNTDTQYF.

The V gene is TRBV2, the J gene TRBJ1-4; perhaps TRBD1 as D (5 bases). The V gene's germline CDR1 is SNHLY and CDR2 FYNNEI. The CDR3 is 15 amino acids. The V and J ends lost 2 bases and 2 bases respectively, with 9 bases between them. Here the CDR3 reads CASSEYGGTNEKLFF. The CDR3 DNA reads as TGTGCCAGCAGTGAATACGGGGGGACTAATGAAAAACTGTTTTTT.

This chain links TRBV10-3 with TRBJ1-2, with 11 bases lining up with TRBD1. After removal of 10 bases from V and 5 bases from J, the junction contained 21 bases not matched to a gene. Germline values: CDR1 ENHRY, CDR2 SYGVKD. The CDR3 consists of 18 residues. The CDR3 loop reads CATTPRSWTGGLGYGYTF. CDR3 coding DNA: TGTGCCACGACTCCCCGGAGTTGGACAGGGGGCTTAGGGTATGGCTACACCTTC.

The chain links TRBV7-6 to TRBJ1-1; D might be TRBD1 (5 bases). This CDR3 contains 16 residues. The germline CDR1 and CDR2 sequences are SGHVS and FNYEAQ. Trimming removed 1 base from V and 1 base from J, with 13 bases in between. The CDR3 loop reads CASSLGWGLRNTEAFF. For the CDR3, the DNA is TGTGCCAGCAGCTTAGGGTGGGGACTTCGGAACACTGAAGCTTTCTTT. The full variable domain, in which reference TRBV7-6 and TRBJ1-1 provide the parts outside the CDR3, is GAGVSQSPRYKVTKRGQDVALRCDPISGHVSLYWYRQALGQGPEFLTYFNYEAQQDKSGLPNDRFSAERPEGSISTLTIQRTEQRDSAMYRCASSLGWGLRNTEAFFGQGTRLTVV.

The chain joins TRBV7-2 to TRBJ1-6; the D gene is possibly TRBD1 (6 bases). With 2 bases removed from V and 8 bases from J, the gap between germline ends came to 7 bases. This CDR3 spans 13 amino acids. Germline assignment: CDR1 SGHTA and CDR2 FQGNSA. This CDR3 reads CASSLQGYSPLHF. In nucleotides, the CDR3 is TGTGCCAGCAGCTTACAGGGGTATTCACCCCTCCACTTT.

The J gene is TRBJ2-5, the V gene TRBV9, with 8 bases that match TRBD1. After removal of 3 bases from V and 9 bases from J, the junction contained 10 bases not matched to a gene. The CDR3 covers 14 residues. Germline values: CDR1 SGDLS, CDR2 YYNGEE. The CDR3 loop reads CASSGTGGPGAQYF. Written as DNA, the CDR3 is TGTGCCAGCAGCGGAACAGGGGGTCCCGGGGCCCAGTACTTC.

The chain couples TRBV7-6 to TRBJ1-1; D perhaps matches TRBD1 (6 bases). The CDR3 loop spans 15 amino acids. Germline values: CDR1 SGHVS, CDR2 FNYEAQ. The germline V and J ends were trimmed by 4 bases and 3 bases, with 15 bases remaining between them. As DNA, the CDR3 is TGTGCCAGCAGCTCCCAAGGGGGAGGGGACACTGAAGCTTTCTTT. This translates into CASSSQGGGDTEAFF. The entire variable domain, with the rest obtained from reference TRBV7-6 and TRBJ1-1, is as follows: GAGVSQSPRYKVTKRGQDVALRCDPISGHVSLYWYRQALGQGPEFLTYFNYEAQQDKSGLPNDRFSAERPEGSISTLTIQRTEQRDSAMYRCASSSQGGGDTEAFFGQGTRLTVV.